Reported below is one TCR beta chain. These data come from a study of brain T cells in children with intractable seizures. Before surgery, patients took at least one anti-epileptic drug. Germline V lookup: CDR1 MGHDK, CDR2 SYGVNS. This CDR3 region has 15 residues. The V gene lost 0 bases and the J gene lost 7 bases, with 13 bases spanning the gap. Data came from immunoSEQ multiplex PCR; TCRdb stores just in-frame clones and leaves some out. Of just under 65,000 clones detected, approximately 94% appear once; the ten largest clones hold roughly 0.38%. This chain uses TRBV25-1 with TRBJ1-3; D unclear. This specimen was peripheral blood, taken at surgery. The sequence came from a boy under two years old with focal cortical dysplasia and intractable seizures. The CDR3 region is CASSEYLTGRNTIYF. CDR3 nucleotide sequence: TGTGCCAGCAGTGAATATTTGACGGGGAGGAACACCATATATTTT.